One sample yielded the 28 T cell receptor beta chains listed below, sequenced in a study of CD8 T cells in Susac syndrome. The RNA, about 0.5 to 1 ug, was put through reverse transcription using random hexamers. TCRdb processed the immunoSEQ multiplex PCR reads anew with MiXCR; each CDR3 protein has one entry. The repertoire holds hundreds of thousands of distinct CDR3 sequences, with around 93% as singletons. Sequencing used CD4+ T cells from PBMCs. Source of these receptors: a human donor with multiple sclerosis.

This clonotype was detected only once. This chain's CDR3 is CASSVAGPHYGYTF. The CDR3 bases are TGTGCCAGCAGCGTAGCAGGCCCACACTATGGCTACACCTTC. V usage is TRBV9 and J usage is TRBJ1-2; D unresolved. This CDR3 is built from 14 residues. Germline values: CDR1 SGDLS, CDR2 YYNGEE. V gave up 0 bases and J gave up 3 bases, with 9 bases separating them.

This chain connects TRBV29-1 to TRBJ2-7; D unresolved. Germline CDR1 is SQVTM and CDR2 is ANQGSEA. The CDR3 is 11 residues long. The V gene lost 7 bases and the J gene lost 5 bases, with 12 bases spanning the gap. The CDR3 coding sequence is TGCAGCGCCAATGACGGGCACGAGCAGTACTTC. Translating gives CSANDGHEQYF.

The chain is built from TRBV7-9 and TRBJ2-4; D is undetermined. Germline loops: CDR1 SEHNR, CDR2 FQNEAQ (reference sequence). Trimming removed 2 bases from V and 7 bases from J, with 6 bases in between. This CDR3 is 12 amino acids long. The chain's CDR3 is CASSLRDNIQYF. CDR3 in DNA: TGTGCCAGCAGCTTAAGGGATAACATTCAGTACTTC.

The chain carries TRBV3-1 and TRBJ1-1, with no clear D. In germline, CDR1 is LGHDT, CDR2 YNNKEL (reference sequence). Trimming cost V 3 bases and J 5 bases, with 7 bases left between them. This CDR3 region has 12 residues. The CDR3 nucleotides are TGTGCCAGCAGCCAGGTTAAAACTGAAGCTTTCTTT. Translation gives CASSQVKTEAFF. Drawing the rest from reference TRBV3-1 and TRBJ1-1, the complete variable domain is DTAVSQTPKYLVTQMGNDKSIKCEQNLGHDTMYWYKQDSKKFLKIMFSYNNKELIINETVPNRFSPKSPDKAHLNLHINSLELGDSAVYFCASSQVKTEAFFGQGTRLTVV.

The CDR3, as DNA: TGCAGTGCTGGCGGGGCGGACAGGGCCGTCAGAAACTATGGCTACACCTTC. This encodes CSAGGADRAVRNYGYTF. The J gene is TRBJ1-2, the V gene TRBV20-1, with 8 bases aligning to TRBD1. CDR1 DFQATT and CDR2 SNEGSKA come from the germline V gene (reference sequence). The CDR3 is made up of 17 amino acids. J was trimmed by 2 bases and V by 5 bases; bases with no gene match: 16.

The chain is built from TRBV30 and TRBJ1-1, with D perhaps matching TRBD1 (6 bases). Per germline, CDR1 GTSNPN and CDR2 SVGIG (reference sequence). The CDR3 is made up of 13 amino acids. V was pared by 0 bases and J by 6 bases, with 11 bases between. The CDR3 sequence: CAWSVKQGAEAFF. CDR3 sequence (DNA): TGTGCCTGGAGTGTGAAACAGGGCGCTGAAGCTTTCTTT.

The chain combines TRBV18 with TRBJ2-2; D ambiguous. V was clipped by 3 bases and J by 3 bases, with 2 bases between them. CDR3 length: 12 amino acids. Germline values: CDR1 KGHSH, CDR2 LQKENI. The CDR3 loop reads CASSPDTGELFF. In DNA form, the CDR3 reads TGTGCCAGCTCACCCGACACCGGGGAGCTGTTTTTT.

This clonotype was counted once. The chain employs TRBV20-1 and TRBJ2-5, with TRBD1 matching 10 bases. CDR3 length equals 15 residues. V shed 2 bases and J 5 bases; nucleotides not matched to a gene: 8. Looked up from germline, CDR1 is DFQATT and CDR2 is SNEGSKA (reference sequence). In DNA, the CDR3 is TGCAGTGCTAGACCTGGGGGACAGGGGAGGGAGACCCAGTACTTC. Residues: CSARPGGQGRETQYF.

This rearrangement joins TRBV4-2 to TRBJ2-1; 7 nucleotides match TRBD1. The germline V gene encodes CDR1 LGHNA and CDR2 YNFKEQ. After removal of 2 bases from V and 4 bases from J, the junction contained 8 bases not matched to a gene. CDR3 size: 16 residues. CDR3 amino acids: CASSQPGQSPYNEQFF. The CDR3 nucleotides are TGTGCCAGCAGCCAACCGGGACAGAGCCCTTACAATGAGCAGTTCTTC.

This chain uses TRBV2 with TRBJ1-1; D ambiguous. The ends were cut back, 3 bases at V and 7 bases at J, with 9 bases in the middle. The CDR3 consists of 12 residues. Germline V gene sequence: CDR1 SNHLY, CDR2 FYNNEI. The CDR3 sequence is CASSEKFLEAFF. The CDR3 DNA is TGTGCCAGCAGTGAGAAGTTCCTTGAAGCTTTCTTT. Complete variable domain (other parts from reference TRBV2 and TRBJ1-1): EPEVTQTPSHQVTQMGQEVILRCVPISNHLYFYWYRQILGQKVEFLVSFYNNEISEKSEIFDDQFSVERPDGSNFTLKIRSTKLEDSAMYFCASSEKFLEAFFGQGTRLTVV.

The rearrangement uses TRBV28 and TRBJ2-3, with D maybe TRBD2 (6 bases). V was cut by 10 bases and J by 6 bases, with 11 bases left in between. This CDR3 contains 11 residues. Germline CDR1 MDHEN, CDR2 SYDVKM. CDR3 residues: CATGGWDTQYF. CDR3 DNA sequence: TGTGCCACCGGGGGATGGGATACGCAGTATTTT.

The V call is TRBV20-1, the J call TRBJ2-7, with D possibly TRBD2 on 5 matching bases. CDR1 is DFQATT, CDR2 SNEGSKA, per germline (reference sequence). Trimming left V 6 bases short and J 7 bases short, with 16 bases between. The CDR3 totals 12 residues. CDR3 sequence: CSAQPPGVEQYF. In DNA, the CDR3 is TGCAGTGCCCAGCCACCCGGGGTTGAGCAGTACTTC.

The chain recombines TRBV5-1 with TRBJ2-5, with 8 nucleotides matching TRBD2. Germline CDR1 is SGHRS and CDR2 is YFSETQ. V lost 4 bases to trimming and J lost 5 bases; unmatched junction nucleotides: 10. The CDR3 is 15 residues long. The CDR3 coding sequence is TGCGCCAGCAGCGGATCCCGGGGGGGCCGGGAGACCCAGTACTTC. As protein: CASSGSRGGRETQYF.

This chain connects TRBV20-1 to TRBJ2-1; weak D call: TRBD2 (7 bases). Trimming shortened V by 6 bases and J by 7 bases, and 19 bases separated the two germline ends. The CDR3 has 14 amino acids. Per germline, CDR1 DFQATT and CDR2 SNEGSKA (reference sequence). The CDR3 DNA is TGCAGTGCGGGTGGAGGGGGGGCTATTAATGAGCAGTTCTTC. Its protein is CSAGGGGAINEQFF.

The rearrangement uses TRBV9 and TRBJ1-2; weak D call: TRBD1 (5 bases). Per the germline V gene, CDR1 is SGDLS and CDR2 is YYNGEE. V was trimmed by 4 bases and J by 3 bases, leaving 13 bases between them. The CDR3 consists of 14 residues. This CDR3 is CASSPTGDDYGYTF. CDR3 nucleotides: TGTGCCAGCAGCCCCACCGGGGACGACTATGGCTACACCTTC.

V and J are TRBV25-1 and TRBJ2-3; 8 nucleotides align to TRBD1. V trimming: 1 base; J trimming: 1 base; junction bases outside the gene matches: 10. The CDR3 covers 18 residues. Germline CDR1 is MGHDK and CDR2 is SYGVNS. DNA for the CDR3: TGTGCCAGCAGTGAATTGGGCAGGGGGCGCCATGGCACAGATACGCAGTATTTT. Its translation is CASSELGRGRHGTDTQYF. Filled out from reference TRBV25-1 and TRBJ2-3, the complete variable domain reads EADIYQTPRYLVIGTGKKITLECSQTMGHDKMYWYQQDPGMELHLIHYSYGVNSTEKGDLSSESTVSRIRTEHFPLTLESARPSHTSQYLCASSELGRGRHGTDTQYFGPGTRLTVL.

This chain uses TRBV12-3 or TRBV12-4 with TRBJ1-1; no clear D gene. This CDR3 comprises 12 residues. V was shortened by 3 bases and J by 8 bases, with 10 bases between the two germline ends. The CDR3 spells CASSFRTLEAFF. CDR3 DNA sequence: TGTGCCAGCAGTTTCCGTACTCTCGAAGCTTTCTTT.

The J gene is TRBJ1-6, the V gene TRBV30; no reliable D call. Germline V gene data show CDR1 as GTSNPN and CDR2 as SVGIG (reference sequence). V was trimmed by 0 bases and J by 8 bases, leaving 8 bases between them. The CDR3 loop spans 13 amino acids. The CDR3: CAWSVGRDSPLHF. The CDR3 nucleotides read TGTGCCTGGAGTGTAGGGCGTGATTCACCCCTCCACTTT.

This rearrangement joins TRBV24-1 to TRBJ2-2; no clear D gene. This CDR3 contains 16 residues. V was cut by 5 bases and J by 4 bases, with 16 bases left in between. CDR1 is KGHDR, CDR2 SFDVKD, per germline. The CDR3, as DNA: TGTGCCACCAGTGGATCCAGCAGGTCCCCCACCGGGGAGCTGTTTTTT. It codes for CATSGSSRSPTGELFF.

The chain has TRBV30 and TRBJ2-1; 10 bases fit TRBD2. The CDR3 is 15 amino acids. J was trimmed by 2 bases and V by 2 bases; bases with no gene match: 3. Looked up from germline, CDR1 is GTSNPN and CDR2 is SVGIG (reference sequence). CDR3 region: CAWSPLAGPYNEQFF. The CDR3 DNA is TGTGCCTGGAGTCCACTAGCGGGGCCCTACAATGAGCAGTTCTTC.

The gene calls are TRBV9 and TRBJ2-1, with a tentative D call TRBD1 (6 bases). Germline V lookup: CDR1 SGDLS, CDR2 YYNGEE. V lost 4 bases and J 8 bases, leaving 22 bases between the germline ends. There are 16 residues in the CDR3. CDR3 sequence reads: CASSPRDTTFADEQFF. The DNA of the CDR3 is TGTGCCAGCAGCCCCCGGGACACGACCTTTGCCGATGAGCAGTTCTTC.

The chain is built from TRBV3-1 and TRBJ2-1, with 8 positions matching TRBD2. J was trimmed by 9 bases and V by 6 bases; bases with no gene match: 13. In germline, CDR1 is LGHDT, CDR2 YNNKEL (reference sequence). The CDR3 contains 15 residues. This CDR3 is CASRLGAGVGVEQFF. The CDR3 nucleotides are TGTGCCAGCAGATTAGGAGCGGGGGTCGGCGTTGAGCAGTTCTTC.

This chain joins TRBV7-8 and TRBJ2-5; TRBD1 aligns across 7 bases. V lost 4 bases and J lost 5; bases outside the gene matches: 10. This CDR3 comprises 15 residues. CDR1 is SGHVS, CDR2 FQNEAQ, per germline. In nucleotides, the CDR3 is TGTGCCAGCAGCTCCCAACAGGGGAGAATGGAGACCCAGTACTTC. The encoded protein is CASSSQQGRMETQYF.

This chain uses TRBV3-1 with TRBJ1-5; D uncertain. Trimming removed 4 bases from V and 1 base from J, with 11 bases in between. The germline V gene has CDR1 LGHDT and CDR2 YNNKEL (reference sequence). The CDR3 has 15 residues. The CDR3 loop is CASSPSGRSNQPQHF. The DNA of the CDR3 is TGTGCCAGCAGCCCTTCGGGAAGGAGCAATCAGCCCCAGCATTTT.

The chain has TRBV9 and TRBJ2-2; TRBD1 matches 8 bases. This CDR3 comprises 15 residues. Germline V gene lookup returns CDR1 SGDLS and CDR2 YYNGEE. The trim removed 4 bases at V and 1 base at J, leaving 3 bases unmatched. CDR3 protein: CASSMGQENTGELFF. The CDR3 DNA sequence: TGTGCCAGCAGCATGGGACAGGAGAACACCGGGGAGCTGTTTTTT.

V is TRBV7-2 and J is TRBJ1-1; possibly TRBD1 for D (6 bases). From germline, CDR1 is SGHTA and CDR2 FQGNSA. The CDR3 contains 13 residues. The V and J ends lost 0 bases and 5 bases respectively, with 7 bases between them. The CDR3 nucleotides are TGTGCCAGCAGCTTAGCTACAGGGACTGAAGCTTTCTTT. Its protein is CASSLATGTEAFF.

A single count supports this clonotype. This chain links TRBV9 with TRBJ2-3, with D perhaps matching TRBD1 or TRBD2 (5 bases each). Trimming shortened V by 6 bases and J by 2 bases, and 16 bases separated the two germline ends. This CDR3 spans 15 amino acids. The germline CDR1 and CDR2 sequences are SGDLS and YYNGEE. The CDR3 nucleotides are TGTGCCAGCACCAAAGGGACCTTCCTCACAGATACGCAGTATTTT. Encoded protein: CASTKGTFLTDTQYF.

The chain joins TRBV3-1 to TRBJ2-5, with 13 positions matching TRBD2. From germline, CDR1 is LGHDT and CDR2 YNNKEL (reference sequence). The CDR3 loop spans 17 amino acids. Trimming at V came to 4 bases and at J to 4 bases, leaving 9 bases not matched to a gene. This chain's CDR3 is CASSPGLAGATSETQYF. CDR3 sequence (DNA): TGTGCCAGCAGCCCAGGACTAGCGGGGGCTACGTCAGAGACCCAGTACTTC.